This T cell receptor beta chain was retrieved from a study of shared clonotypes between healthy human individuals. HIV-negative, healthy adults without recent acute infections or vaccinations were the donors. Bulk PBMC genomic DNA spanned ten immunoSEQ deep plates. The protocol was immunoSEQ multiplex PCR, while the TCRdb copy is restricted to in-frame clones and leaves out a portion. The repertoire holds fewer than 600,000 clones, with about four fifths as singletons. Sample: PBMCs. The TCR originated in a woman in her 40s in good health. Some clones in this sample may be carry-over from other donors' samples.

The chain's CDR3 is CASSRGGRNDEQFF. DNA for the CDR3: TGTGCCAGCAGTCGCGGGGGGAGGAACGATGAGCAGTTCTTC. The gene calls are TRBV28 and TRBJ2-1; 8 positions match TRBD2. This CDR3 is built from 14 residues. Looked up from germline, CDR1 is MDHEN and CDR2 is SYDVKM. Trimming at V came to 5 bases and at J to 8 bases, leaving 8 bases not matched to a gene.